These T cell receptor beta chains were read from a single sample in a study of cytomegalovirus exposure and HLA in healthy donors. Assay used: immunoSEQ multiplex PCR; TCRdb lists only in-frame clones, some missing. Found here are roughly 110,000 clones, around 78% of them singletons; the top ten hold 7.8%. The sample comprised PBMCs. The receptors derive from a man aged 25 to 45 in good health and CMV-seronegative. The CDR3 runs from the conserved cysteine through the conserved F or W. Each record gives: V gene, clone size, J gene, D gene, CDR3 DNA, CDR3 protein. The D gene is left open where the match is weak. Part of the rows lack a size; the others show once, few, many or a class for expanded clones.

>TRBV6-6|.|TRBJ2-2|.
TGTGCCAGCAGTTTAGTTAGCGCGAACACCGGGGAGCTGTTTTTT
CASSLVSANTGELFF
>TRBV30|.|TRBJ2-7|.
TGTGCCTGGGTGCAGGGCGGGGCACCACGGGGGGAGCAGTACTTC
CAWVQGGAPRGEQYF
>TRBV2|few|TRBJ1-1|.
TGTGCCAGCGTCGAGGGCGTCACTGAAGCTTTCTTT
CASVEGVTEAFF
>TRBV10-2|.|TRBJ1-2|.
TGCGCCAGCAGCGAAATCTACGGCCCGGGAGGCGGCTACACCTTC
CASSEIYGPGGGYTF
>TRBV5-1|.|TRBJ2-7|TRBD1
TGCGCCAGCAGCTCGACAGGGAGCTACGAGCAGTACTTC
CASSSTGSYEQYF
>TRBV10-1|.|TRBJ1-6|TRBD1
TGCGCCAGCAGTGGGACAGGGAATAATTCACCCCTCCACTTT
CASSGTGNNSPLHF
>TRBV4-1|.|TRBJ2-7|.
TGCGCCAGCAGCCAAGAGGTACTTTCCTACGAGCAGTACTTC
CASSQEVLSYEQYF
>TRBV4-1|.|TRBJ2-5|TRBD2
TGCGCCAGCAGCCAAGATCCAAGCGGGAGAATAGGAAGGGGGCAAGAGACCCAGTACTTC
CASSQDPSGRIGRGQETQYF
>TRBV7-8|.|TRBJ1-6|TRBD1
TGTGCCAGCAGCTTATCGACAGGGGGGAAAATACCCCTCCACTTT
CASSLSTGGKIPLHF
>TRBV29-1|.|TRBJ2-5|TRBD2
TGCAGCGTTGAATCGTGGCGGGAGGGCCGATCAGAGACCCAGTACTTC
CSVESWREGRSETQYF
>TRBV9|.|TRBJ1-1|.
TGTGCCAGCAGCGTCAGGGAGGTAAACACTGAAGCTTTCTTT
CASSVREVNTEAFF
>TRBV7-6|few|TRBJ2-5|.
TGTGCCAGCAGCTTAGGGACATATGAAGAGACCCAGTACTTC
CASSLGTYEETQYF
>TRBV4-2|.|TRBJ2-2|TRBD1
TGTGCCAGCAGCCAAGATATCGGGACAGGGAACACCGGGGAGCTGTTTTTT
CASSQDIGTGNTGELFF
>TRBV7-6|.|TRBJ2-2|.
TGTGCCAGCAGCTTAGGGGCCGCCGACACCGGGGAGCTGTTTTTT
CASSLGAADTGELFF
>TRBV2|.|TRBJ1-5|.
TGTGCCAGCAGTTTCTCCAGCGGCGGGGGGTGGTCCCAGCATTTT
CASSFSSGGGWSQHF
>TRBV2|.|TRBJ2-7|TRBD1
TGTGCCAGCAGGACAGGGGAGAATTACGAGCAGTACTTC
CASRTGENYEQYF
>TRBV9|.|TRBJ2-1|TRBD2
TGTGCCAGCAGCCCACAGGCGGGAGCCCCCTACAATGAGCAGTTCTTC
CASSPQAGAPYNEQFF
>TRBV7-9|.|TRBJ1-1|TRBD1
TGTGCCAGCACCAGACAGGGGGACCAGAACACTGAAGCTTTCTTT
CASTRQGDQNTEAFF
>TRBV28|.|TRBJ2-7|TRBD2
TGTGCCAGCAGTTTAACGGGAGGGCCTCAATACGAGCAGTACTTC
CASSLTGGPQYEQYF
>TRBV7-3|.|TRBJ2-6|.
TGTGCCAGCAGCCCAGATCCTGGGGCCAACGTCCTGACTTTC
CASSPDPGANVLTF
>TRBV5-1|.|TRBJ2-2|.
TGCGCCAGCAGCTTGGGGCCTTCCCCCGGGGAGCTGTTTTTT
CASSLGPSPGELFF
>TRBV11-3|.|TRBJ2-1|.
TGTGCCAGCAGCACCTCCCGTAGCGGTGGCAATGAGCAGTTCTTC
CASSTSRSGGNEQFF
>TRBV28|.|TRBJ2-3|TRBD2
TGTGCCAGCAGTCCGGGACTAGCGGGCTTTAGCACAGATACGCAGTATTTT
CASSPGLAGFSTDTQYF
>TRBV20-1|.|TRBJ2-7|.
TGCAGTGCTATATTTAGGGGCGAGCAGTACTTC
CSAIFRGEQYF
>TRBV5-1|few|TRBJ2-5|.
TGCGCCAGCAGCTTACAGGGCGGAGAGACCCAGTACTTC
CASSLQGGETQYF
>TRBV10-3|.|TRBJ1-4|.
TGTGCCATCAGTGAGTCAAGGACACTAACTAATGAAAAACTGTTTTTT
CAISESRTLTNEKLFF
>TRBV7-8|.|TRBJ2-3|.
TGTGCCAGCAGCCCGGGGGCTAGCGGATTCACAGATACGCAGTATTTT
CASSPGASGFTDTQYF
>TRBV28|.|TRBJ2-7|TRBD1
TGTGCCAGCAGTTCGCCCCGGGCAGGGGGCAGGTACGAGCAGTACTTC
CASSSPRAGGRYEQYF
>TRBV6-6|.|TRBJ1-5|.
TGTGCCAGCAGTTCTCCCCGAGGAAATAGCAATCAGCCCCAGCATTTT
CASSSPRGNSNQPQHF
>TRBV25-1|.|TRBJ2-5|.
TGTGCCAGCAGTGAAGACCGGGACATCCAAAAAGAGACCCAGTACTTC
CASSEDRDIQKETQYF
>TRBV7-9|.|TRBJ2-3|.
TGTGCCAGCACCATCACAGATACGCAGTATTTT
CASTITDTQYF
>TRBV5-1|.|TRBJ2-2|.
TGCGCCAGCAGCGCCGACGGGTGGGACACCGGGGAGCTGTTTTTT
CASSADGWDTGELFF
>TRBV7-8|.|TRBJ1-1|TRBD1
TGTGCCAGCGAAACAGGGGGCCGAGCTGAAGCTTTCTTT
CASETGGRAEAFF
>TRBV6-1|.|TRBJ2-3|.
TGTGCCAGCAGCCCAGGTAGAAGCACAGATACGCAGTATTTT
CASSPGRSTDTQYF
>TRBV30|.|TRBJ1-5|TRBD1
TGTGCCTGGAGTAACAGGGGAGATCAGCCCCAGCATTTT
CAWSNRGDQPQHF
>TRBV7-2|.|TRBJ2-7|.
TGTGCCAGCGTAGGGGGTGGCTCCTACGAGCAGTACTTC
CASVGGGSYEQYF
>TRBV4-1|.|TRBJ1-6|.
TGCGCCAGCAGCCAAGTGGAGGGGTATAATTCACCCCTCCACTTT
CASSQVEGYNSPLHF
>TRBV7-3|.|TRBJ2-2|TRBD1
TGTGCCAGCAGCTTTTCCGGGACAGCAAGGACCGGGGAGCTGTTTTTT
CASSFSGTARTGELFF
>TRBV9|.|TRBJ1-1|.
TGTGCCAGCAGCGTAGCCGACAGGAACACTGAAGCTTTCTTT
CASSVADRNTEAFF
>TRBV11-2|.|TRBJ2-5|.
TGTGCCAGCAGCTTCGGGGGATTCCAAGAGACCCAGTACTTC
CASSFGGFQETQYF
>TRBV25-1|.|TRBJ1-4|TRBD1
TGTGCCAGCAGCCCCATTAGCGGGACAGGGTCTGAAAAACTGTTTTTT
CASSPISGTGSEKLFF